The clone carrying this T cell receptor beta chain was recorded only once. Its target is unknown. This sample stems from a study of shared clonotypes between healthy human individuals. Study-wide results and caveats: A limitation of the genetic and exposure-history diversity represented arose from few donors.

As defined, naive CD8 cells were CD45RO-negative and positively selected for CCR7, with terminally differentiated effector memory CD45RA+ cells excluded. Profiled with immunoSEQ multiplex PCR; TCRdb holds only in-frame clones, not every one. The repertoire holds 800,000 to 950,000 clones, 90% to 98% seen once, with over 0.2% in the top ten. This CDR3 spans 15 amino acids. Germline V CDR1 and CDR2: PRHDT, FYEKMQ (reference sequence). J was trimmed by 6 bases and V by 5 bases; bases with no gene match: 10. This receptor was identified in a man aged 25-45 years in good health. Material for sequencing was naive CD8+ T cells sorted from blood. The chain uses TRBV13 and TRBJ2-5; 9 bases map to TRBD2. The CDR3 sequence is CASSQDLAGVKTQYF. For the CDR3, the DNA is TGTGCCAGCAGCCAGGACTTAGCGGGAGTAAAGACCCAGTACTTC.